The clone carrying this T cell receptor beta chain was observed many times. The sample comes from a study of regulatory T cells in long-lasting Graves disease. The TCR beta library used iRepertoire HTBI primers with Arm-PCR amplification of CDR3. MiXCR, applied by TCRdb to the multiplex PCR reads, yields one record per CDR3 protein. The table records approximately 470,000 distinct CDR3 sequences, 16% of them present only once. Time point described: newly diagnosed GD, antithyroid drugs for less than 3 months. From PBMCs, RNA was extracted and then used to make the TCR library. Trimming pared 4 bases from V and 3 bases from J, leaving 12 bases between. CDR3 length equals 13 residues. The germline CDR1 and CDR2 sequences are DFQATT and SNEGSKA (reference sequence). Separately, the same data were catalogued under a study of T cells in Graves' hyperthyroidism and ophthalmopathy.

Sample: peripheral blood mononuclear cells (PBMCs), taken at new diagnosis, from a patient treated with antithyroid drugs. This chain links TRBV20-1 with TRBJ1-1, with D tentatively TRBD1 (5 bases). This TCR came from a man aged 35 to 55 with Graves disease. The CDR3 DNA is TGCAGTGCTAATAGAATGGGGGACACTGAAGCTTTCTTT. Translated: CSANRMGDTEAFF.